The 21 T cell receptor beta chains presented below share a single source sample, sequenced in a study of shared clonotypes between healthy human individuals (TCRdb year 2020). Library construction relied on the immunoSEQ multiplex PCR assay. This immuneACCESS table, as held by TCRdb, lists in-frame sequences with V and J called but not all clones. Of the missing ones, under half trace to an unresolved V gene in checked studies; the others have no known cause. This sample gives some 2,100,000 clones in total; about 93% of them show up just once. The ten largest clones capture about 1.5% of the sample. CD8 naive samples were obtained by positive selection for CCR7 among CD45RO-negative cells, yielding a CD45RA+CCR7+ population from which TemRA cells were excluded. Sequencing was carried out using naive CD8+ T cells from PBMCs. The cell subset or site label for this specimen denotes: CD45RA+CCR7+. All receptors come from a man aged 18 to 30 in good health. Some clones in this sample may be carry-over from other donors' samples.

The chain has TRBV19 and TRBJ2-3; 9 nucleotides line up with TRBD2. Germline trimming cut 4 bases from V and 5 bases from J; bases unmatched to any gene: 7. Germline CDR1 is LNHDA and CDR2 is SQIVND (reference sequence). The CDR3 consists of 15 residues. The chain's CDR3 is CASSSWREGRDTQYF. CDR3 DNA sequence: TGTGCCAGTAGTAGTTGGCGGGAGGGCCGAGATACGCAGTATTTT.

V and J are TRBV27 and TRBJ1-2; D is perhaps TRBD1 (6 bases). Germline CDR1 reads MNHEY; CDR2 reads SMNVEV (reference sequence). CDR3 length equals 14 residues. V gave up 3 bases and J gave up 7 bases, with 15 bases separating them. Written as DNA, the CDR3 is TGTGCCAGCAGTTTTGCAGGGGTGCTGGGTGGCTACACCTTC. Translation gives CASSFAGVLGGYTF.

The chain links TRBV5-8 to TRBJ2-5; D remains ambiguous. The CDR3 contains 16 residues. V was pared by 1 base and J by 2 bases, with 15 bases between. CDR1 and CDR2 from the germline V gene are SGHTS and YDEGEE. DNA of the CDR3: TGTGCCAGCAGCTTGAACGACCCCTCACCACAAGAGACCCAGTACTTC. Translation gives CASSLNDPSPQETQYF. Supplemented by reference TRBV5-8 and TRBJ2-5, the full variable domain reads EAGVTQSPTHLIKTRGQQATLRCSPISGHTSVYWYQQALGLGLQFLLWYDEGEERNRGNFPPRFSGRQFPNYSSELNVNALELEDSALYLCASSLNDPSPQETQYFGPGTRLLVL.

Details on this clone: An end of the junction differs from the germline gene, which may be a read error. The J gene is TRBJ2-2, the V gene TRBV6-5; D is uncertain. From germline, CDR1 is MNHEY and CDR2 SVGAGI. The CDR3 runs 14 residues. The CDR3 sequence is CASRGRPNAGELFF. CDR3 DNA sequence: TGTGCCAGCAGGGGAAGACCGAACGCCGGGGAGCTGTTTTTT.

To note about this clone: Other DNA sequences of this sample code for an identical CDR3. The chain uses TRBV13 and TRBJ1-1; a weak D match, TRBD1 (6 bases). V was shortened by 5 bases and J by 0 bases, with 19 bases between the two germline ends. Germline lookup yields CDR1 PRHDT and CDR2 FYEKMQ (reference sequence). This CDR3 contains 17 residues. The CDR3 is CASSPRGAGGMNTEAFF. The CDR3 region has the DNA TGTGCCAGCAGCCCTAGGGGGGCGGGGGGCATGAACACTGAAGCTTTCTTT. The full variable domain, rest sourced from reference TRBV13 and TRBJ1-1, is AAGVIQSPRHLIKEKRETATLKCYPIPRHDTVYWYQQGPGQDPQFLISFYEKMQSDKGSIPDRFSAQQFSDYHSELNMSSLELGDSALYFCASSPRGAGGMNTEAFFGQGTRLTVV.

This sequence joins TRBV9 and TRBJ2-2, with D possibly TRBD1 on 6 matching bases. CDR1 is SGDLS, CDR2 YYNGEE, per germline. Trimming removed 0 bases from V and 2 bases from J, with 11 bases in between. This CDR3 region has 16 residues. CDR3 loop: CASSVGRGGNTGELFF. DNA of the CDR3: TGTGCCAGCAGCGTAGGGAGAGGGGGAAACACCGGGGAGCTGTTTTTT.

The rearrangement joins TRBV19 to TRBJ2-2; 8 bases align to TRBD2. Per germline, CDR1 LNHDA and CDR2 SQIVND (reference sequence). The CDR3 length is 14 residues. The J segment lost 5 bases and the V segment lost 3 bases, leaving 2 bases of the junction unmatched. CDR3 in amino acids: CASSMAGGTGELFF. As DNA, the CDR3 is TGTGCCAGTAGTATGGCGGGAGGAACCGGGGAGCTGTTTTTT.

Notes on this clone: The identical CDR3 is also encoded by other nucleotide sequences in the sample. The chain uses TRBV4-1 and TRBJ1-6; D not resolved. Germline lookup yields CDR1 MGHRA and CDR2 YSYEKL. The CDR3 loop spans 13 amino acids. Trimming left V 0 bases short and J 9 bases short, with 6 bases between. The CDR3 DNA sequence: TGCGCCAGCAGCCAAGACAGGAGTTCACCCCTCCACTTT. Translating gives CASSQDRSSPLHF.

The chain links TRBV7-9 to TRBJ1-2; D may be TRBD1 (6 bases). Germline V gene lookup returns CDR1 SEHNR and CDR2 FQNEAQ (reference sequence). CDR3 length equals 16 residues. V gave up 4 bases and J gave up 8 bases, with 23 bases separating them. CDR3 DNA sequence: TGTGCCAGCAGCTCCGGTGGTGGGCCCGACAGGCACGGCTACACCTTC. It yields the protein CASSSGGGPDRHGYTF.

The chain employs TRBV4-1 and TRBJ2-2; 7 bases are shared with TRBD1. The V gene end was trimmed by 1 base and the J gene end by 8 bases; junction bases not matched to a gene: 4. CDR1 MGHRA and CDR2 YSYEKL come from the germline V gene. The CDR3 runs to 14 residues. The CDR3 DNA follows: TGCGCCAGCAGCCAAGGGGGACAGTCGGGGGAGCTGTTTTTT. Its protein product is CASSQGGQSGELFF.

The chain combines TRBV4-1 with TRBJ2-2, with 10 bases lining up with TRBD1. The CDR3 spans 19 residues. The junction had 14 bases not matched to a gene; V was cut back by 4 bases and J by 3 bases. CDR1 is MGHRA, CDR2 YSYEKL, per germline. The CDR3 is CASSPRTGGQWLDTGELFF. DNA of the CDR3: TGCGCCAGCAGCCCCCGGACAGGGGGGCAATGGCTCGACACCGGGGAGCTGTTTTTT.

The chain links TRBV4-2 to TRBJ2-2; possible D gene TRBD1, 6 bases. V shed 0 bases and J shed 4 bases, with 9 bases lying between them. The CDR3 totals 15 residues. From germline, CDR1 is LGHNA and CDR2 YNFKEQ. CDR3 sequence reads: CASSQDTGTTGELFF. In nucleotides, the CDR3 is TGTGCCAGCAGCCAAGACACAGGGACCACCGGGGAGCTGTTTTTT.

The rearrangement links TRBV10-3 to TRBJ2-1; D gene unclear. Germline V gene lookup returns CDR1 ENHRY and CDR2 SYGVKD. The CDR3 has 15 residues. Trimming removed 3 bases from V and 2 bases from J, with 11 bases in between. The CDR3 protein is CAISDVDFAYNEQFF. The CDR3 bases are TGTGCCATCAGTGACGTGGATTTCGCCTACAATGAGCAGTTCTTC.

For this clone: This specimen includes other DNA sequences encoding the same CDR3. The chain joins TRBV19 to TRBJ1-1; D is unresolved. The germline gives CDR1 LNHDA, CDR2 SQIVND (reference sequence). The CDR3 contains 13 residues. V was shortened by 1 base and J by 5 bases, with 8 bases between the two germline ends. CDR3 in amino acids: CASSIGKRTEAFF. The CDR3 DNA follows: TGTGCCAGTAGTATAGGGAAAAGGACTGAAGCTTTCTTT.

The CDR3 DNA reads TGTGCCAGCAGTTCGCGAGCCGGGACACCGACGGGGCAGTACTTC. Protein: CASSSRAGTPTGQYF. This chain links TRBV27 with TRBJ2-7; D possibly corresponds to TRBD1 (6 bases). The CDR3 contains 15 residues. Germline CDR1 is MNHEY and CDR2 is SMNVEV (reference sequence). V was trimmed by 4 bases and J by 9 bases, leaving 22 bases between them.

This chain connects TRBV6-5 to TRBJ1-3, with a possible D match to TRBD1 (5 bases). CDR1 is MNHEY, CDR2 SVGAGI, per germline. The V and J ends lost 2 bases and 4 bases respectively, with 15 bases between them. CDR3 length: 16 amino acids. This CDR3 reads CASSYAGEGFGNTIYF. CDR3 bases: TGTGCCAGCAGTTACGCGGGGGAGGGGTTCGGAAACACCATATATTTT.

The chain recombines TRBV10-3 with TRBJ2-7; D gene ambiguous. CDR1 is ENHRY, CDR2 SYGVKD, per germline. Trimming left V 7 bases short and J 7 bases short, with 17 bases between. This CDR3 contains 13 residues. The CDR3 nucleotides are TGTGCCATCAACAGCCAGGTCCTACTTGAGCAGTACTTC. Encoded protein: CAINSQVLLEQYF.

The V and J genes are TRBV4-2 and TRBJ1-5; 11 bases agree with TRBD1. The trim removed 1 base at V and 5 bases at J, leaving 7 bases unmatched. Germline CDR1 is LGHNA and CDR2 is YNFKEQ. The CDR3 loop spans 17 amino acids. CDR3 DNA: TGTGCCAGCAGCCAAGTTAGGCGGGACAGGGGGTATCAGCCCCAGCATTTT. Encoded protein: CASSQVRRDRGYQPQHF.

The chain couples TRBV10-3 to TRBJ2-3, with D tentatively TRBD2 (6 bases). Germline values: CDR1 ENHRY, CDR2 SYGVKD. This CDR3 comprises 14 residues. V dropped 7 bases and J dropped 5 bases, with 16 bases sitting between them. The CDR3 loop is CAITPGGAGDTQYF. The CDR3 DNA sequence: TGTGCCATCACCCCCGGAGGGGCAGGAGATACGCAGTATTTT.

This chain joins TRBV15 and TRBJ2-7, with a possible D match to TRBD2 (6 bases). The CDR3 covers 13 residues. V gave up 1 base and J gave up 7 bases, with 11 bases separating them. Per the germline V gene, CDR1 is LNHNV and CDR2 is YYDKDF (reference sequence). CDR3 sequence: CATSRAGTGEQYF. The CDR3 bases are TGTGCCACCAGCAGAGCGGGGACTGGTGAGCAGTACTTC.

The V and J genes are TRBV9 and TRBJ1-2, with a tentative D call TRBD1 (5 bases). Germline assignment: CDR1 SGDLS and CDR2 YYNGEE. The CDR3 consists of 13 residues. Trimming removed 0 bases at V and 8 bases at J, with 11 bases between. The CDR3 region has the DNA TGTGCCAGCAGCGTAGGCGGGGCAGGGGGCTACACCTTC. It specifies CASSVGGAGGYTF.